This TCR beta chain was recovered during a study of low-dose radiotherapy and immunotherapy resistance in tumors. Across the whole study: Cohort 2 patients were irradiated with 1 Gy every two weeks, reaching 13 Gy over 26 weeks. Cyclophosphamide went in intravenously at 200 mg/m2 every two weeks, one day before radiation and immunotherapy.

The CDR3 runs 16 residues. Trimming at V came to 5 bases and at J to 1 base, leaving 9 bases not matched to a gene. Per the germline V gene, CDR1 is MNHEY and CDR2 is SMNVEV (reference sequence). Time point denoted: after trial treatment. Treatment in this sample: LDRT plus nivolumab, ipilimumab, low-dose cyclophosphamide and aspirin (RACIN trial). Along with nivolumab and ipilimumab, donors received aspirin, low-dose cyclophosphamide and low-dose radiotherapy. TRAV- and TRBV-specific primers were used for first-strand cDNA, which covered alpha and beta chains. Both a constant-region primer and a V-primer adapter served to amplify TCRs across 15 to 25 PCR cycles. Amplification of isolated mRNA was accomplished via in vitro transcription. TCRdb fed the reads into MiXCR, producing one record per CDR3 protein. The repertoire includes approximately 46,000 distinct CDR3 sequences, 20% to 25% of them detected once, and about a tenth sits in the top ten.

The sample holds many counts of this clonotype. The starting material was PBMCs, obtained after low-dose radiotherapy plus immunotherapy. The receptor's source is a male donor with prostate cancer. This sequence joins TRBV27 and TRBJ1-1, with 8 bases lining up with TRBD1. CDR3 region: CASSTGQGIRNTEAFF. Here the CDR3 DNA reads TGTGCCAGCAGTACCGGACAGGGAATTAGGAACACTGAAGCTTTCTTT.